This T cell receptor (beta chain) derives from a study of cytomegalovirus exposure and HLA in healthy donors. The overall study: A subsequent analysis reported that the 95 to 150 validation repertoires were produced on the same platform that had also been used for the roughly 700 first-cohort repertoires.

In its sample, this clone was seen once. The target antigen is unknown. The study, taken as a whole, reports: Cytomegalovirus association was listed for about 170 TCR beta chains. The finding came from a later analysis; first-cohort TCR clusters tended to co-occur in the 110 or so validation repertoires. Most TCR sequences proved rare, with some public TCRs found in many donors.

Libraries were prepared by immunoSEQ multiplex PCR; TCRdb keeps only in-frame clonotypes and omits some of them. The top ten clones hold 1.7% of a sample with some 120,000 clones, approximately 95% of them seen once. Sequenced material: PBMCs. The source of this sequence is a man aged 18 to 30 in good health and CMV-seronegative.

The CDR3 region has the DNA TGTGCCTGGAGCGACAGGGGAGATGGCTACACCTTC. Its translation is CAWSDRGDGYTF. The chain recombines TRBV30 with TRBJ1-2, with TRBD1 identical over 8 bases. There are 12 residues in the CDR3. The V segment lost 3 bases and the J segment 6 bases; nucleotides outside the gene matches: 3. Germline V gene lookup returns CDR1 GTSNPN and CDR2 SVGIG (reference sequence).